This T cell receptor (beta chain) was profiled in a study of long-term antiretroviral therapy in people with HIV. Background on the study: The earliest samples came about a decade before the 2015 immediate-ART recommendation.

Assay version v3.0 of immunoSEQ was used, and it was run at survey level. Samples were sequenced targeting roughly 35,000-50,000 T-cell genomes each. TCRdb keeps only in-frame clones here, not all; method: immunoSEQ multiplex PCR. The sample records tens of thousands of clones, under 85% being singletons. Germline CDR1 reads MDHEN; CDR2 reads SYDVKM. CDR3 length: 14 amino acids. Between the trimmed V and J ends, which lost 6 bases and 4 bases, there was a span of 13 bases. In its sample, this clone was seen once. The source is a man younger than 35 with HIV. Sequenced material: unsorted PBMCs, taken 1 year after starting antiretroviral therapy. The chain uses TRBV28 and TRBJ2-1; perhaps TRBD2 as D (5 bases). CDR3 DNA: TGTGCCAGCAGCGACCGACTAAAATACAATGAGCAGTTCTTC. It specifies CASSDRLKYNEQFF.